The 27 T cell receptor beta chains below all came from one sample that was sequenced in a study of shared clonotypes between healthy human individuals. Profiling relied on immunoSEQ multiplex PCR, and the TCRdb table lists in-frame clones only, not all of them. The sample holds under 2,500,000 clones, approximately 95% seen once. The sequencing sample was made of naive CD4+ T cells sorted from blood. The subset here: CD45RA+ positively selected. Receptors originate from a man younger than 30 in good health.

This chain connects TRBV10-3 to TRBJ2-7, with D possibly TRBD2 on 5 matching bases. The germline V gene has CDR1 ENHRY and CDR2 SYGVKD. The CDR3 length is 13 residues. The germline V and J ends were trimmed by 0 bases and 6 bases, with 9 bases remaining between them. Written as DNA, the CDR3 is TGTGCCATCAGTGAGTCGGAGGTCGGCGAGCAGTACTTC. As protein: CAISESEVGEQYF.

The chain carries TRBV19 and TRBJ1-4; TRBD1 agrees at 7 bases. This CDR3 region has 15 residues. The V gene end was trimmed by 6 bases and the J gene end by 4 bases; junction bases not matched to a gene: 8. In germline, CDR1 is LNHDA, CDR2 SQIVND (reference sequence). CDR3 amino acids: CASRFRTGVNEKLFF. CDR3 bases: TGTGCCAGTAGATTCAGGACAGGAGTTAATGAAAAACTGTTTTTT.

This clone was counted a single time. CDR3 protein: CASSIPGLEQYF. CDR3 in DNA: TGTGCCAGTAGTATACCGGGGTTGGAGCAGTACTTC. The chain combines TRBV19 with TRBJ2-7, with TRBD2 as a possible D gene (5 bases). The V gene's germline CDR1 is LNHDA and CDR2 SQIVND (reference sequence). This CDR3 is 12 amino acids long. V dropped 2 bases and J dropped 7 bases, with 9 bases sitting between them.

This clone has only one observation. The J gene is TRBJ2-7, the V gene TRBV7-2, with D unclear. Germline V gene lookup returns CDR1 SGHTA and CDR2 FQGNSA. The CDR3 covers 12 residues. Trimming stripped 5 bases from V and 0 bases from J, with 5 bases between. As DNA, the CDR3 is TGTGCCAGCAGCCAAAGCTCCTACGAGCAGTACTTC. Translated: CASSQSSYEQYF.

This chain connects TRBV19 to TRBJ1-6; D uncertain. Trimming left V 5 bases short and J 1 base short, with 15 bases between. Germline lookup yields CDR1 LNHDA and CDR2 SQIVND (reference sequence). The CDR3 totals 17 residues. CDR3 amino acids: CASSDVARVSYNSPLHF. The CDR3 DNA reads TGTGCCAGTAGTGACGTGGCGAGGGTTTCCTATAATTCACCCCTCCACTTT.

J is TRBJ1-1 and V is TRBV5-1, with D unresolved. The length of the CDR3 is 19 residues. From germline, CDR1 is SGHRS and CDR2 YFSETQ. V was pared by 2 bases and J by 0 bases, with 23 bases between. In nucleotides, the CDR3 is TGCGCCAGCAGCTTTCGAAATTTCGTGGGCGATTACTTGAACACTGAAGCTTTCTTT. Translation gives CASSFRNFVGDYLNTEAFF.

This sequence joins TRBV28 and TRBJ1-4, with 8 bases aligning to TRBD1. Germline V gives CDR1 MDHEN, CDR2 SYDVKM. This CDR3 has 13 amino acids. Germline trimming cut 5 bases from V and 10 bases from J; bases unmatched to any gene: 6. CDR3 loop: CASSKHGQGKLFF. CDR3 DNA sequence: TGTGCCAGCAGTAAACACGGACAGGGAAAACTGTTTTTT.

The V and J genes are TRBV25-1 and TRBJ2-5; D remains ambiguous. The better agreement between TRBJ2-7 and the DNA end casts doubt on the J call. Germline loops: CDR1 MGHDK, CDR2 SYGVNS. The CDR3 is 12 amino acids. CDR3: CASSENTYEQYF. CDR3 nucleotide sequence: TGTGCCAGCAGTGAAAATACCTACGAGCAGTACTTC.

The chain links TRBV18 to TRBJ1-1, with D possibly being TRBD1 (5 bases). In germline, CDR1 is KGHSH, CDR2 LQKENI. The V end lost 2 bases, the J end lost 1 base, and 11 bases lay between the germline ends. This CDR3 is 15 amino acids long. The CDR3 spells CASSPSGRENTEAFF. For the CDR3, the DNA is TGTGCCAGCTCACCATCGGGACGGGAGAACACTGAAGCTTTCTTT.

The chain has TRBV7-2 and TRBJ2-2; 8 positions match TRBD1. CDR3 size: 14 residues. Unmatched junction bases numbered 8, after V lost 5 bases and J lost 9 bases. CDR1 SGHTA and CDR2 FQGNSA come from the germline V gene. The CDR3 DNA reads as TGTGCCAGCAGCGCCCCGGGACAGGCCTGGGAGCTGTTTTTT. The encoded protein is CASSAPGQAWELFF.

The chain uses TRBV10-3 and TRBJ1-1; no firm D call. CDR1 ENHRY and CDR2 SYGVKD come from the germline V gene. The CDR3 is 12 amino acids. The ends were cut back, 3 bases at V and 7 bases at J, with 9 bases in the middle. The CDR3 is CAISDWTDEAFF. The CDR3 nucleotides read TGTGCCATCAGTGACTGGACGGATGAAGCTTTCTTT.

This chain links TRBV5-6 with TRBJ1-1, with D possibly being TRBD1 (6 bases). Germline loops: CDR1 SGHDT, CDR2 YYEEEE. This CDR3 is built from 16 residues. Trimming took off 3 bases at V and 0 bases at J, with 15 bases between the two ends. CDR3 DNA sequence: TGTGCCAGCAGCTGGGGGGCAGGGACTCTGAACACTGAAGCTTTCTTT. It yields the protein CASSWGAGTLNTEAFF.

V and J are TRBV10-3 and TRBJ1-2; 7 nucleotides agree with TRBD1. Trimming removed 4 bases from V and 4 bases from J; junction bases left unmatched: 3. The CDR3 runs to 13 residues. Germline V CDR1 and CDR2: ENHRY, SYGVKD. The CDR3 sequence is CAISAGTVYGYTF. The CDR3 DNA reads TGTGCCATCAGTGCAGGGACAGTCTATGGCTACACCTTC.

Written as DNA, the CDR3 is TGTGCCAGCAGCTTAGGACAGCGACTTACCTACGAGCAGTACTTC. Translated, it gives CASSLGQRLTYEQYF. The V call is TRBV28, the J call TRBJ2-7; weak D call: TRBD1 (6 bases). Germline CDR1 is MDHEN and CDR2 is SYDVKM. V was trimmed by 6 bases and J by 2 bases, leaving 17 bases between them. The length of the CDR3 is 15 residues. Combining the CDR3 with reference TRBV28 and TRBJ2-7 gives the whole variable domain DVKVTQSSRYLVKRTGEKVFLECVQDMDHENMFWYRQDPGLGLRLIYFSYDVKMKEKGDIPEGYSVSREKKERFSLILESASTNQTSMYLCASSLGQRLTYEQYFGPGTRLTVT.

Remarks on this clone: Other DNA sequences of this sample code for an identical CDR3. This chain connects TRBV9 to TRBJ2-3; TRBD2 might be the D (6 bases). The CDR3 covers 14 residues. CDR1 and CDR2 (germline): SGDLS, YYNGEE. With 3 bases removed from V and 3 bases from J, the gap between germline ends came to 11 bases. CDR3 sequence: CASSGSGRTDTQYF. The CDR3 DNA sequence: TGTGCCAGCAGCGGGAGTGGGAGGACAGATACGCAGTATTTT.

This clone was counted once. This chain connects TRBV6-4 to TRBJ1-6; 8 nucleotides line up with TRBD1. Germline CDR1 reads MRHNA; CDR2 reads SNTAGT. Losses at the gene ends were 8 bases for V and 0 bases for J; bases not matched to a gene: 9. The CDR3 extends over 17 amino acids. The DNA for the CDR3 is TGTGCCAGCCTCCCGATCGGACAGGGCTCCTATAATTCACCCCTCCACTTT. It translates to CASLPIGQGSYNSPLHF.

The chain couples TRBV5-8 to TRBJ2-3; TRBD2 agrees at 10 bases. The CDR3 covers 19 residues. Looked up from germline, CDR1 is SGHTS and CDR2 is YDEGEE. The V segment lost 0 bases and the J segment 2 bases; nucleotides outside the gene matches: 12. This CDR3 is CASSLALVSGRESTDTQYF. Written as DNA, the CDR3 is TGTGCCAGCAGCTTGGCCTTAGTGAGCGGGAGGGAATCCACAGATACGCAGTATTTT.

The CDR3, as DNA: TGTGCCTGGGGGAATAACAAAGTCAGTACCTCTGGAAACACCATATATTTT. Translated, it gives CAWGNNKVSTSGNTIYF. The genes are TRBV30 and TRBJ1-3; D ambiguous. CDR1 and CDR2 from the germline V gene are GTSNPN and SVGIG (reference sequence). CDR3 length: 17 residues. Trimming stripped 5 bases from V and 0 bases from J, with 20 bases between.

The chain recombines TRBV27 with TRBJ2-7, with 9 nucleotides matching TRBD2. Trimming removed 5 bases from V and 7 bases from J; junction bases left unmatched: 15. This CDR3 comprises 16 residues. Germline V gene sequence: CDR1 MNHEY, CDR2 SMNVEV (reference sequence). This CDR3 reads CASSPRGSGGSGEQYF. The DNA for the CDR3 is TGTGCCAGCAGTCCCAGGGGTAGCGGGGGATCAGGTGAGCAGTACTTC.

V usage is TRBV5-1 and J usage is TRBJ2-7; D is unclear. The germline V and J ends were trimmed by 5 bases and 2 bases, with 17 bases remaining between them. The CDR3 covers 15 residues. Germline assignment: CDR1 SGHRS and CDR2 YFSETQ. CDR3 amino acids: CASRSRSGPTYEQYF. CDR3 in DNA: TGCGCCAGCAGATCCAGATCGGGCCCGACCTACGAGCAGTACTTC.

The chain couples TRBV6-1 to TRBJ2-5; weak D call: TRBD1 (5 bases). The V gene lost 8 bases and the J gene lost 4 bases, with 17 bases spanning the gap. This CDR3 is built from 14 residues. CDR1 MNHNS and CDR2 SASEGT come from the germline V gene. The CDR3 DNA sequence: TGTGCCAGCCGGCTCGTAGGGGCCGGAGAGACCCAGTACTTC. This encodes CASRLVGAGETQYF.

This clone came up once. This chain links TRBV27 with TRBJ2-7, with D maybe TRBD2 (6 bases). The CDR3 contains 12 residues. The germline CDR1 and CDR2 sequences are MNHEY and SMNVEV (reference sequence). Trimming took off 1 base at V and 6 bases at J, with 7 bases between the two ends. The CDR3 spells CASSLWGGEQYF. The DNA for the CDR3 is TGTGCCAGCAGTTTATGGGGAGGCGAGCAGTACTTC.

Points on this clone: Other DNA sequences within the sample encode an identical CDR3. This chain links TRBV2 with TRBJ2-7; D gene unclear. The CDR3 consists of 14 residues. The germline V gene has CDR1 SNHLY and CDR2 FYNNEI. Trimming pared 3 bases from V and 1 base from J, leaving 10 bases between. The CDR3 loop reads CASSERAYSYEQYF. Written as DNA, the CDR3 is TGTGCCAGCAGTGAGAGAGCGTATTCCTACGAGCAGTACTTC. The full variable domain, in which reference TRBV2 and TRBJ2-7 provide the parts outside the CDR3, is EPEVTQTPSHQVTQMGQEVILRCVPISNHLYFYWYRQILGQKVEFLVSFYNNEISEKSEIFDDQFSVERPDGSNFTLKIRSTKLEDSAMYFCASSERAYSYEQYFGPGTRLTVT.

This clone was counted once. The chain uses TRBV9 and TRBJ2-2, with D tentatively TRBD1 or TRBD2 (5 bases each). V was trimmed by 0 bases and J by 7 bases, leaving 13 bases between them. The length of the CDR3 is 15 residues. Germline CDR1 SGDLS, CDR2 YYNGEE. In DNA form, the CDR3 reads TGTGCCAGCAGCGTAGATGGGGGAATAAACGGGGAGCTGTTTTTT. This translates into CASSVDGGINGELFF.

The chain couples TRBV4-3 to TRBJ2-2; weak D call: TRBD2 (5 bases). There are 12 residues in the CDR3. V lost 3 bases and J 8 bases, leaving 7 bases between the germline ends. Germline CDR1 and CDR2: LGHNA and YSLEER. The chain's CDR3 is CASSHPGGELFF. The CDR3 nucleotides read TGCGCCAGCAGCCACCCGGGGGGGGAGCTGTTTTTT.

The chain couples TRBV19 to TRBJ2-7, with 8 bases that match TRBD2. Germline CDR1 and CDR2: LNHDA and SQIVND (reference sequence). V was pared by 7 bases and J by 4 bases, with 6 bases of the junction left unmatched. The CDR3 loop spans 13 amino acids. As DNA, the CDR3 is TGTGCCAGTATGCGGCGGGGGGCTTACGAGCAGTACTTC. As protein: CASMRRGAYEQYF.

The V call is TRBV5-1, the J call TRBJ2-7, with a possible D match to TRBD2 (6 bases). The CDR3 consists of 12 residues. In germline, CDR1 is SGHRS, CDR2 YFSETQ. V lost 2 bases and J 8 bases, leaving 11 bases between the germline ends. The CDR3 is CASSFGGIKQYF. CDR3 nucleotide sequence: TGCGCCAGCAGCTTCGGGGGAATAAAGCAGTACTTC.